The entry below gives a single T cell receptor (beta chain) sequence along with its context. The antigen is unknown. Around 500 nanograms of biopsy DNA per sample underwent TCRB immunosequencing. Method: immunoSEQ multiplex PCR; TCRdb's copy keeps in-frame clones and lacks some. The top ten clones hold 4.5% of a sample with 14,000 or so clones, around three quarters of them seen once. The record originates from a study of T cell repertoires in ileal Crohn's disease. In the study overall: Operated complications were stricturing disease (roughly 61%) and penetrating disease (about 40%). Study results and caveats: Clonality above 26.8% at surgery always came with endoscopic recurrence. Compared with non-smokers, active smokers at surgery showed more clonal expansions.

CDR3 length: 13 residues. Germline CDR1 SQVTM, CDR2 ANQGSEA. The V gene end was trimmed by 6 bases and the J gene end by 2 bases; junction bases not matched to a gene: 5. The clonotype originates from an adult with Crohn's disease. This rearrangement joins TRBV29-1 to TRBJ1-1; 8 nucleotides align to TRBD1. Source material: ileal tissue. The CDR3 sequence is CSVAQGANTEAFF. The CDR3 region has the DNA TGCAGCGTGGCCCAGGGGGCTAACACTGAAGCTTTCTTT.